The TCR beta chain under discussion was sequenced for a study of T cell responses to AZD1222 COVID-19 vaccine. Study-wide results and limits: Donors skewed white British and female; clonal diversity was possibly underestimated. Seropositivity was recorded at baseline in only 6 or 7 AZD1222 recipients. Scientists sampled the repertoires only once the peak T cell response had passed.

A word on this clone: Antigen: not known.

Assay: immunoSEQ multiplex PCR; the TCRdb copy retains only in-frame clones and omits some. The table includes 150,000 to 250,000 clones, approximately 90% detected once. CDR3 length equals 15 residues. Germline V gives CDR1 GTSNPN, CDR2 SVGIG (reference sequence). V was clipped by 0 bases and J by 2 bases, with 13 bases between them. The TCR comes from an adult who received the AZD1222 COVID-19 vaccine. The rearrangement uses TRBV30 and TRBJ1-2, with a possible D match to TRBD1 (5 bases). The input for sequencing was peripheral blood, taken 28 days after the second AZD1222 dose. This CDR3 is CAWSVSGSGNYGYTF. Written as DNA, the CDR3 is TGTGCCTGGAGTGTATCGGGTTCAGGGAACTATGGCTACACCTTC.